This T cell receptor (beta chain) was retrieved from a study of T-cell memory formation after mild COVID-19. A few counts support this clonotype. TCRdb analysed the 5' RACE reads with MiXCR anew, one entry per CDR3 protein. This sample has 350,000 to 500,000 distinct CDR3 sequences, with around 17% found just once. Germline V gene lookup returns CDR1 SQVTM and CDR2 ANQGSEA. The CDR3 spans 12 residues. Trimming stripped 4 bases from V and 3 bases from J, with 9 bases between. The sample was PBMCs or a T cell subset sorted from them (not recorded which). The chain links TRBV29-1 to TRBJ2-5; D call uncertain. The TCR sequence derives from a man aged 18 to 35 who had mild COVID-19 (a few samples of this study predate the infection). Cell type and time point are not known. The chain's CDR3 is CSVVDIEETQYF. The CDR3 DNA is TGCAGCGTTGTAGACATCGAAGAGACCCAGTACTTC.